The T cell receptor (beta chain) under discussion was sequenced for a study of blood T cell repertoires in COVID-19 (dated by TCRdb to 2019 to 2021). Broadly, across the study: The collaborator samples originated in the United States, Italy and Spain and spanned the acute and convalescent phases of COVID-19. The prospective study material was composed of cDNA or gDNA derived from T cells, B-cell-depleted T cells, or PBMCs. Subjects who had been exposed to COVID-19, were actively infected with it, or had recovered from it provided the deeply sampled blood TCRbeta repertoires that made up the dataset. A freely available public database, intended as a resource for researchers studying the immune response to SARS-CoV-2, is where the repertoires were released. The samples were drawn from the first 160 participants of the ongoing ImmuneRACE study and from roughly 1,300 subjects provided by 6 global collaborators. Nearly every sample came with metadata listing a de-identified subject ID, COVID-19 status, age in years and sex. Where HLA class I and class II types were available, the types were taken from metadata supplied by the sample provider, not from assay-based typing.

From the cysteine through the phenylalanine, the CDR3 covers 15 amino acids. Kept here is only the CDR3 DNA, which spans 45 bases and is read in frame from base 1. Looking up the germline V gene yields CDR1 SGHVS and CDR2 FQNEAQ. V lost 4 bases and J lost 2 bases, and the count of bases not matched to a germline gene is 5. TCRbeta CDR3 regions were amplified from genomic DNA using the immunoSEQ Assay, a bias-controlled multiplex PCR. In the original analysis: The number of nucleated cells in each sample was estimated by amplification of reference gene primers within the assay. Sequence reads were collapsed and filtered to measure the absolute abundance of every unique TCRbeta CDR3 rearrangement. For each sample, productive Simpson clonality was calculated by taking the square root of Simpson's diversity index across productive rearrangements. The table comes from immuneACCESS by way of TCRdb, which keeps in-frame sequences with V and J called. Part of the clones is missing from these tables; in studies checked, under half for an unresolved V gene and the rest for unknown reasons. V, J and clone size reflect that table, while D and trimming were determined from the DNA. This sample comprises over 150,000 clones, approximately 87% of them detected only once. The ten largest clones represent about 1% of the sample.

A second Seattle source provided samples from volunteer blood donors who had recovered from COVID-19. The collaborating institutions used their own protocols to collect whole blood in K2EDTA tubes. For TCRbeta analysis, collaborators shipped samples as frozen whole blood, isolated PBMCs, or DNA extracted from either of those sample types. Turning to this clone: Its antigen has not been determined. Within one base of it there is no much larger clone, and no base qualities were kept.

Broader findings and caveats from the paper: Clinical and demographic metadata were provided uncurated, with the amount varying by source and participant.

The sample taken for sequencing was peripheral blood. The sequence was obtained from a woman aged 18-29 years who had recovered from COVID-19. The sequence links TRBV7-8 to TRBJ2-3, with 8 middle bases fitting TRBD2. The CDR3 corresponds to CASSSGLAYTDTQYF. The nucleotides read TGTGCCAGCAGCTCCGGACTAGCCTACACAGATACGCAGTATTTT.